This entry lists 12 T cell receptor beta chains sequenced from one sample in a study of blood T cell repertoires in COVID-19. TCRdb's table, derived via immunoSEQ multiplex PCR, lists solely in-frame clones and lacks some. The table shows over 150,000 clones, with roughly 81% occurring only once. The sequenced sample consisted of peripheral blood. These receptors originate from a woman between 55 and 75 years old with COVID-19, enrolled during active disease.

This chain joins TRBV4-1 and TRBJ1-6, with 8 bases matching TRBD1. CDR3 length equals 17 residues. J lost 4 bases, V lost 1 base, and 6 bases had no gene match. Germline lookup yields CDR1 MGHRA and CDR2 YSYEKL. In nucleotides, the CDR3 is TGCGCCAGCAGCCAAGGGCTCCGACAGGGGTATAATTCACCCCTCCACTTT. It is translated as CASSQGLRQGYNSPLHF.

The V call is TRBV11-1, the J call TRBJ1-1, with D perhaps matching TRBD1 (6 bases). The germline V and J ends were trimmed by 5 bases and 2 bases, with 15 bases remaining between them. CDR3 length equals 15 residues. From germline, CDR1 is SGHAT and CDR2 FQDESV (reference sequence). CDR3 region: CASSPAQGANTEAFF. The CDR3 bases are TGTGCCAGCAGCCCAGCACAGGGTGCAAACACTGAAGCTTTCTTT. Looking up the rest from reference TRBV11-1 and TRBJ1-1 gives the full variable domain: EAEVAQSPRYKITEKSQAVAFWCDPISGHATLYWYRQILGQGPELLVQFQDESVVDDSQLPKDRFSAERLKGVDSTLKIQPAELGDSAMYLCASSPAQGANTEAFFGQGTRLTVV.

The chain recombines TRBV28 with TRBJ2-3; 12 positions match TRBD2. Trimming at V came to 6 bases and at J to 5 bases, leaving 6 bases not matched to a gene. The CDR3 has 15 amino acids. Germline CDR1 is MDHEN and CDR2 is SYDVKM. CDR3 loop: CASRSGLAGLDTQYF. The CDR3 nucleotides read TGTGCCAGCAGGTCTGGACTAGCGGGGCTAGATACGCAGTATTTT.

The chain uses TRBV15 and TRBJ2-1; 10 bases agree with TRBD2. Looked up from germline, CDR1 is LNHNV and CDR2 is YYDKDF (reference sequence). V gave up 1 base and J gave up 2 bases; unmatched junction bases: 5. The CDR3 totals 17 residues. The CDR3 is CATSRVPSGGAYNEQFF. The CDR3 DNA reads as TGTGCCACCAGCAGAGTACCCAGCGGGGGGGCCTACAATGAGCAGTTCTTC.

This chain joins TRBV10-3 and TRBJ2-7, with TRBD1 identical over 7 bases. This CDR3 contains 13 residues. V was clipped by 8 bases and J by 3 bases; unmatched bases: 7. Germline assignment: CDR1 ENHRY and CDR2 SYGVKD. The CDR3 sequence: CAIGPRDSYEQYF. Here the CDR3 DNA reads TGTGCCATCGGTCCCCGGGACAGCTACGAGCAGTACTTC.

This clone was detected once. The rearrangement links TRBV5-1 to TRBJ2-5, with 8 positions matching TRBD1. Losses at the gene ends were 2 bases for V and 3 bases for J; bases not matched to a gene: 6. CDR3 size: 15 residues. Germline lookup yields CDR1 SGHRS and CDR2 YFSETQ. The CDR3 sequence is CASSFGYRGKETQYF. For the CDR3, the DNA is TGCGCCAGCAGCTTCGGTTACAGGGGGAAAGAGACCCAGTACTTC.

The CDR3 DNA sequence: TGTGCCAGCAATATGGACAGTTCGGCCGGCTACACCTTC. Its protein product is CASNMDSSAGYTF. V is TRBV2 and J is TRBJ1-2, with D perhaps TRBD1 (6 bases). This CDR3 region has 13 residues. The germline V and J ends were trimmed by 7 bases and 8 bases, with 17 bases remaining between them. Germline-derived CDR1 and CDR2 are SNHLY and FYNNEI. Variable domain in full (rest from reference TRBV2 and TRBJ1-2): EPEVTQTPSHQVTQMGQEVILRCVPISNHLYFYWYRQILGQKVEFLVSFYNNEISEKSEIFDDQFSVERPDGSNFTLKIRSTKLEDSAMYFCASNMDSSAGYTFGSGTRLTVV.

The chain recombines TRBV30 with TRBJ1-1; the D gene is possibly TRBD1 (5 bases). V shed 5 bases and J shed 0 bases, with 13 bases lying between them. From germline, CDR1 is GTSNPN and CDR2 SVGIG (reference sequence). The CDR3 is 14 residues long. CDR3 coding DNA: TGTGCCTGGTCTGGGGCGGGGATGAACACTGAAGCTTTCTTT. Residues: CAWSGAGMNTEAFF.

This sequence joins TRBV19 and TRBJ1-5, with 8 nucleotides matching TRBD1. The CDR3 totals 14 residues. V shed 3 bases and J 6 bases; nucleotides not matched to a gene: 4. Germline CDR1 and CDR2: LNHDA and SQIVND (reference sequence). The CDR3 bases are TGTGCCAGTAGTATGCAGGGGGCAGGTCAGCCCCAGCATTTT. Amino acids: CASSMQGAGQPQHF.

This clone was found many times. The CDR3 nucleotides are TGTGCCAGCAGTGCCGGGGAGATCAGCGGGTGGTCCTACAATGAGCAGTTCTTC. Its protein product is CASSAGEISGWSYNEQFF. The chain carries TRBV6-4 and TRBJ2-1; the D gene is possibly TRBD2 (6 bases). The CDR3 has 18 residues. CDR1 and CDR2 from the germline V gene are MRHNA and SNTAGT. V was pared by 4 bases and J by 1 base, with 20 bases between.

The rearrangement links TRBV30 to TRBJ2-5; D is ambiguous. Germline-derived CDR1 and CDR2 are GTSNPN and SVGIG (reference sequence). V was trimmed by 3 bases and J by 7 bases, leaving 12 bases between them. The CDR3 length is 12 residues. DNA of the CDR3: TGTGCCTGGAGAGCTTCTCTAGGGACCCAGTACTTC. Translation gives CAWRASLGTQYF.

The CDR3 DNA is TGTGCCAGCAGCTTAACGACAGGGATTAATGAAGCTTTCTTT. Residues: CASSLTTGINEAFF. The chain joins TRBV7-9 to TRBJ1-1; 7 bases align to TRBD1. The CDR3 covers 14 residues. Losses at the gene ends were 2 bases for V and 7 bases for J; bases not matched to a gene: 7. Germline V gene lookup returns CDR1 SEHNR and CDR2 FQNEAQ (reference sequence). The entire variable domain, with the rest obtained from reference TRBV7-9 and TRBJ1-1, is as follows: DTGVSQNPRHKITKRGQNVTFRCDPISEHNRLYWYRQTLGQGPEFLTYFQNEAQLEKSRLLSDRFSAERPKGSFSTLEIQRTEQGDSAMYLCASSLTTGINEAFFGQGTRLTVV.